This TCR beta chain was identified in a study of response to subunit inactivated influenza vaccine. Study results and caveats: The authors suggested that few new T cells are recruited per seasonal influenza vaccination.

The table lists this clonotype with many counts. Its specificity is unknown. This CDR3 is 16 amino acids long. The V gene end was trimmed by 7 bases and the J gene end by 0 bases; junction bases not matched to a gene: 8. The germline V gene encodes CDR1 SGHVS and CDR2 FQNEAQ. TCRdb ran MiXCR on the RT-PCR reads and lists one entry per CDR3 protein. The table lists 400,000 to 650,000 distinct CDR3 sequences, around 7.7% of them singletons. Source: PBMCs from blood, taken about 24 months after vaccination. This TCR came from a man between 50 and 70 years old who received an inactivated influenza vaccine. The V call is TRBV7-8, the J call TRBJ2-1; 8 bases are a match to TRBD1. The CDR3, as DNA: TGTGCCAGCATTCTCTACGGGACAGGCTCCTACAATGAGCAGTTCTTC. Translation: CASILYGTGSYNEQFF. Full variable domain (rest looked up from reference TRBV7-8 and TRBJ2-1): GAGVSQSPRYKVAKRGQDVALRCDPISGHVSLFWYQQALGQGPEFLTYFQNEAQLDKSGLPSDRFFAERPEGSVSTLKIQRTQQEDSAVYLCASILYGTGSYNEQFFGPGTRLTVL.